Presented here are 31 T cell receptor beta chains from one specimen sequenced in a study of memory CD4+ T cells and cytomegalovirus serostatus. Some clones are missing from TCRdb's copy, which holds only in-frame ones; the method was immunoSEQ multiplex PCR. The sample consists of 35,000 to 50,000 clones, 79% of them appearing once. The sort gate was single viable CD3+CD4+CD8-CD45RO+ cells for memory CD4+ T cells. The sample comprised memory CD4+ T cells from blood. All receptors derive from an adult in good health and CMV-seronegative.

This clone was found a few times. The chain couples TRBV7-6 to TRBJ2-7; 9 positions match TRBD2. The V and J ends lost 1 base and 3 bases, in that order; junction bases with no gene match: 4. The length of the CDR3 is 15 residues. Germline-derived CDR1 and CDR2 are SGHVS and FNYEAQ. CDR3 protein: CASSLGGSGGYEQYF. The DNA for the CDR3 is TGTGCCAGCAGCTTAGGGGGTAGCGGGGGCTACGAGCAGTACTTC.

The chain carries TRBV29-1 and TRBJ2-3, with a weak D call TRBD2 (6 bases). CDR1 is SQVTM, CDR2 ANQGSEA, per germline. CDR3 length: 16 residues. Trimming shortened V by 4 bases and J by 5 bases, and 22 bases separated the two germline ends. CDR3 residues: CSVGGPLALSGDTQYF. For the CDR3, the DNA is TGCAGCGTTGGAGGCCCCCTAGCGCTCTCCGGAGATACGCAGTATTTT.

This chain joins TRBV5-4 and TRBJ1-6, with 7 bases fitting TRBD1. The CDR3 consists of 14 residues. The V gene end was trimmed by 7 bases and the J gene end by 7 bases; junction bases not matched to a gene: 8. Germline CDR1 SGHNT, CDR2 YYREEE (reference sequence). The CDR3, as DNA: TGTGCCAGCCTCGACAGGGAGAACAATTCACCCCTCCACTTT. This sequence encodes CASLDRENNSPLHF.

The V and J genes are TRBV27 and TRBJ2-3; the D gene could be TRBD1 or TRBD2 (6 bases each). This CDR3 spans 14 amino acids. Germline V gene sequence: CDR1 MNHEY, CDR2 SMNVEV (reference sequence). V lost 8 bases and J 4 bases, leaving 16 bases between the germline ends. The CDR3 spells CASRWRGSADTQYF. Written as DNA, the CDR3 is TGTGCCAGCCGGTGGAGGGGGAGCGCAGATACGCAGTATTTT.

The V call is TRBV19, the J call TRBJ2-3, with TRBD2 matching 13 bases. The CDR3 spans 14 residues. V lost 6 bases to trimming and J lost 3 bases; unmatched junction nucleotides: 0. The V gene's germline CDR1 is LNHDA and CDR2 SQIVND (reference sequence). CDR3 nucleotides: TGTGCCAGTAGACTAGCGGGAGGGACAGATACGCAGTATTTT. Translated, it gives CASRLAGGTDTQYF.

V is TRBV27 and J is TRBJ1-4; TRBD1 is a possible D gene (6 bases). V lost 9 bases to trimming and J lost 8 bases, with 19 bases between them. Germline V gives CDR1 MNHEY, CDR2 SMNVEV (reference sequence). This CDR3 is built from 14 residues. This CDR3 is CASLGWGAREKLFF. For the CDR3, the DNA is TGTGCCAGTTTAGGCTGGGGGGCCAGAGAAAAACTGTTTTTT.

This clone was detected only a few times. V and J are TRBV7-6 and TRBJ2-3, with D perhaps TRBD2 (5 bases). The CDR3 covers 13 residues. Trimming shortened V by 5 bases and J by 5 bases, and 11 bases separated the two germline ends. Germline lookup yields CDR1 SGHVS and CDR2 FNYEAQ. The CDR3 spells CASSKTGVDTQYF. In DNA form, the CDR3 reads TGTGCCAGCAGCAAAACCGGGGTAGATACGCAGTATTTT.

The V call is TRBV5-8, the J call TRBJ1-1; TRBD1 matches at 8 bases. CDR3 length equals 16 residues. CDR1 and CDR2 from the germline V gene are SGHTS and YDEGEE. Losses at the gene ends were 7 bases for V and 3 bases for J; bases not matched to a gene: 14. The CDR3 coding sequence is TGTGCCAGCCCCTCCCATCGACGGACAGGGCACACTGAAGCTTTCTTT. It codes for CASPSHRRTGHTEAFF.

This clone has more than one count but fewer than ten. The DNA for the CDR3 is TGTGCCAGTAGTATCACAGGGCAAAGGAACACTGAAGCTTTCTTT. Translated, it gives CASSITGQRNTEAFF. The rearrangement uses TRBV19 and TRBJ1-1, with D possibly matching TRBD1 (6 bases). The V and J ends lost 3 bases and 1 base respectively, with 12 bases between them. The CDR3 extends over 15 amino acids. Germline CDR1 reads LNHDA; CDR2 reads SQIVND (reference sequence).

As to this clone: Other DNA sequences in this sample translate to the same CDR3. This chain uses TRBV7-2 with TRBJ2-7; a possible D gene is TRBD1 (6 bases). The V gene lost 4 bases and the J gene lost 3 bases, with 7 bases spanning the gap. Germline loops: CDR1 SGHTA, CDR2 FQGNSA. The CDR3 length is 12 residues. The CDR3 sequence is CASSSQGYEQYF. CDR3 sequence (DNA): TGTGCCAGCAGCTCACAGGGCTACGAGCAGTACTTC.

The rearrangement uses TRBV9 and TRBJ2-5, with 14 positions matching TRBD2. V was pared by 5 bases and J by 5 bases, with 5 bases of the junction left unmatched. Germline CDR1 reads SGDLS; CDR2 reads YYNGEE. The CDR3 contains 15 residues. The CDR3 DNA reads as TGTGCCAGCAGTGCGGGACTAGCGGGAGTTGAGACCCAGTACTTC. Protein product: CASSAGLAGVETQYF.

CDR3 in amino acids: CASSRTGLGRETQYF. The CDR3 nucleotides are TGTGCCAGCAGTCGTACAGGGCTCGGTAGAGAGACCCAGTACTTC. The gene calls are TRBV27 and TRBJ2-5; a possible D gene is TRBD1 (6 bases). CDR1 and CDR2 from the germline V gene are MNHEY and SMNVEV (reference sequence). The CDR3 loop spans 15 amino acids. Trimming shortened V by 5 bases and J by 4 bases, and 17 bases separated the two germline ends.

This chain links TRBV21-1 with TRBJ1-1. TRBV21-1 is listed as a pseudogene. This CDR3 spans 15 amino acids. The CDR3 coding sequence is TGTGCCAGCAGCAAAGCTACGGGGTCGGGCACTGAAGCTTTCTTT. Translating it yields CASSKATGSGTEAFF.

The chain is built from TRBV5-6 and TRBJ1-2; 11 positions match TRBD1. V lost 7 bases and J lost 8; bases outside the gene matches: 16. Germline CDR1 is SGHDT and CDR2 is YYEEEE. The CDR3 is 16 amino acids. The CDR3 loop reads CASERGLGQGAEGYTF. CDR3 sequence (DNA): TGTGCCAGCGAACGCGGCCTTGGACAGGGGGCGGAGGGCTACACCTTC.

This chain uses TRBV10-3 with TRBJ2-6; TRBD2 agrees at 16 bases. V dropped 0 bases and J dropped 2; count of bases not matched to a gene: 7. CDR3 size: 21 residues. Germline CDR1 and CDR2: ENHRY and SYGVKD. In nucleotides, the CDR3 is TGTGCCATCAGTGAGTCCGCCGGGACTAGCGGGAGGGGTGCTGGGGCCAACGTCCTGACTTTC. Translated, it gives CAISESAGTSGRGAGANVLTF.

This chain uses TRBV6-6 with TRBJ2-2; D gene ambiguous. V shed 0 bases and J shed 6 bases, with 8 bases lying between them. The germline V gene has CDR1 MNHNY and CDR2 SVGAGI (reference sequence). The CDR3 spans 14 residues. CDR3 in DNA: TGTGCCAGCAGTTACTCGACTGGCGCCGGGGAGCTGTTTTTT. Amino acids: CASSYSTGAGELFF.

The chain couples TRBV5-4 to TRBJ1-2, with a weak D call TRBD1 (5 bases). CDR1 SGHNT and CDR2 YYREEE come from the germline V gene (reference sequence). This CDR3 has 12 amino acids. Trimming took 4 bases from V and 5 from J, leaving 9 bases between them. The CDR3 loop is CASSTDTYGYTF. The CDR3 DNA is TGTGCCAGCAGCACGGACACTTATGGCTACACCTTC.

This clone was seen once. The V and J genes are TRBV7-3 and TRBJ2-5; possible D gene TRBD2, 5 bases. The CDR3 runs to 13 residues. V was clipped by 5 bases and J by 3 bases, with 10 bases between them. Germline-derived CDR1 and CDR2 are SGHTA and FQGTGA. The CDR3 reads CASSLRDKETQYF. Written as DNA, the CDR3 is TGTGCCAGCAGCCTCCGGGATAAAGAGACCCAGTACTTC. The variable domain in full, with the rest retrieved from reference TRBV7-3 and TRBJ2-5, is GAGVSQTPSNKVTEKGKYVELRCDPISGHTALYWYRQSLGQGPEFLIYFQGTGAADDSGLPNDRFFAVRPEGSVSTLKIQRTERGDSAVYLCASSLRDKETQYFGPGTRLLVL.

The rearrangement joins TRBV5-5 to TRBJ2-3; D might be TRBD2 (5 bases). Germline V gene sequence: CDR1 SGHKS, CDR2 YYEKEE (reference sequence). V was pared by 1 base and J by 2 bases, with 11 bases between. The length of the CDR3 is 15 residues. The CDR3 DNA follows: TGTGCCAGCAGCTTGTCCCTAGCTTACACAGATACGCAGTATTTT. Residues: CASSLSLAYTDTQYF.

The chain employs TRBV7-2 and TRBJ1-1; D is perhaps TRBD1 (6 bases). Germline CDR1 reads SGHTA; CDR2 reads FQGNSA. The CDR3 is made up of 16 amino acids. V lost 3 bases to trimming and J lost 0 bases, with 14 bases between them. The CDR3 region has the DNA TGTGCCAGCAGCTTCAGGGGCGGACGAGTGAACACTGAAGCTTTCTTT. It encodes CASSFRGGRVNTEAFF.

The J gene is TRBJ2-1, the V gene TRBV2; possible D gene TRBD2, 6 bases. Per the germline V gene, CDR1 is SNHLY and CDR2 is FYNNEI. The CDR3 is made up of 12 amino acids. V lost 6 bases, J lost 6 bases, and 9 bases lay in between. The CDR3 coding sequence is TGTGCCAGCAGACCGGGGGTCAATGAGCAGTTCTTC. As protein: CASRPGVNEQFF.

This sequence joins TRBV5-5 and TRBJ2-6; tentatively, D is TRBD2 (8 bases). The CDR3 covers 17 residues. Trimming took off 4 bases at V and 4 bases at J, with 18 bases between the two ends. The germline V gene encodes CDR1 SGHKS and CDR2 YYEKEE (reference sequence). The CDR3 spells CASSREGAGSGANVLTF. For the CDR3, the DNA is TGTGCCAGCAGCCGGGAGGGGGCGGGATCCGGGGCCAACGTCCTGACTTTC.

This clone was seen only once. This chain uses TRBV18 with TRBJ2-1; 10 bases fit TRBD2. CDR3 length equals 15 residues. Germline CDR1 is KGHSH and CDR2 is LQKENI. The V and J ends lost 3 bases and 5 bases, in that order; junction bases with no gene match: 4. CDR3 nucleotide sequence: TGTGCCAGCTCACCTCCACTAGCGGGGAACAATGAGCAGTTCTTC. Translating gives CASSPPLAGNNEQFF.

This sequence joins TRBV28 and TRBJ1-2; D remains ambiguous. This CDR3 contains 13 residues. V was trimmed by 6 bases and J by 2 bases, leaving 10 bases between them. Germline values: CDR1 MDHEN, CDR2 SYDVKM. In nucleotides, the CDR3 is TGTGCCAGCAGGAAGACCCAAAACTATGGCTACACCTTC. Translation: CASRKTQNYGYTF.

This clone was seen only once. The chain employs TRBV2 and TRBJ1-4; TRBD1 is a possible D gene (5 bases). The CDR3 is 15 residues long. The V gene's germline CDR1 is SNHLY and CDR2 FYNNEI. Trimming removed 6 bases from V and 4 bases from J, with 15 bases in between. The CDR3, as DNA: TGTGCCAGCAGGGACCGAGGGACGGATAATGAAAAACTGTTTTTT. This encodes CASRDRGTDNEKLFF.

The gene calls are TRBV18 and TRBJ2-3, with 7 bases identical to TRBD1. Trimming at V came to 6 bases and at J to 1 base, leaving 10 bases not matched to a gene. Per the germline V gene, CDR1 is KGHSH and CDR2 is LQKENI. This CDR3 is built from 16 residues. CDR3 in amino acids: CASSPPTGDGTDTQYF. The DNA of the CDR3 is TGTGCCAGCTCCCCTCCCACAGGGGACGGCACAGATACGCAGTATTTT.

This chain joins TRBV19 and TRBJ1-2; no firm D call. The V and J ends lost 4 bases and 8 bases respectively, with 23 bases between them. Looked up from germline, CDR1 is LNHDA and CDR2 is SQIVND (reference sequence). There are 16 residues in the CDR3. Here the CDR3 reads CASSTVEGDSNRGYTF. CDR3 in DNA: TGTGCCAGTAGTACCGTCGAGGGCGATTCAAATCGCGGCTACACCTTC.

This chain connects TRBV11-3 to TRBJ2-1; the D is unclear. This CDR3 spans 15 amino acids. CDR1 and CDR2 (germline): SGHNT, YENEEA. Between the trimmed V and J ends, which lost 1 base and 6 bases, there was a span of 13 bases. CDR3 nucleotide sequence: TGTGCCAGCAGCTTAGGCCTAGTTTGGGTCAATGAGCAGTTCTTC. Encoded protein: CASSLGLVWVNEQFF.

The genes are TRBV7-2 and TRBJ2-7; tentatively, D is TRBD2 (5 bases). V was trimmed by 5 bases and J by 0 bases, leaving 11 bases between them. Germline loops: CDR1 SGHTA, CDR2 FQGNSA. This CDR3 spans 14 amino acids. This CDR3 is CASSPRGISYEQYF. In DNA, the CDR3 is TGTGCCAGCAGCCCTCGGGGAATCTCCTACGAGCAGTACTTC.

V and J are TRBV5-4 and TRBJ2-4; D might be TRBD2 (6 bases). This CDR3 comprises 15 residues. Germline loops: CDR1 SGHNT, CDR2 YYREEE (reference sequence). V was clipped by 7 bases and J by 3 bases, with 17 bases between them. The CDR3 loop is CASAGGPFDKNIQYF. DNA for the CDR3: TGTGCCAGCGCCGGAGGGCCGTTCGACAAAAACATTCAGTACTTC.

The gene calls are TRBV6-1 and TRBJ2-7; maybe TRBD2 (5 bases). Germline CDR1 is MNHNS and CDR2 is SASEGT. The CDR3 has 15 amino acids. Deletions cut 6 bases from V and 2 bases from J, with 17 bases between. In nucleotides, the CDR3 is TGTGCCAGCAGAGCTCAGGCGGGTCAAGCCTACGAGCAGTACTTC. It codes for CASRAQAGQAYEQYF.